A selection of T cell receptor beta chains follows, all from one sample in a study of T-cell memory formation after mild COVID-19. TCRdb fed the 5' RACE reads into MiXCR, producing one record per CDR3 protein. The sample carries 400,000 to 500,000 distinct CDR3 sequences, roughly 20% recorded once. The sequenced sample was PBMCs or a T cell subset sorted from them (not recorded which). All receptors come from an adult woman who had mild COVID-19 (a few samples of this study predate the infection). Cell type and time point are not known. Each CDR3 is given with its conserved first and last residue. D genes are given only for firm matches. Only part of the rows carry a size: once, few, many, or a class if the clone is expanded.

v_gene,j_gene,abundance,d_gene,CDR3aa,CDR3nt
TRBV12-3/TRBV12-4,TRBJ2-1,few,.,CASSLSTRRNEQFF,TGTGCCAGCAGTTTGTCGACTAGACGGAATGAGCAGTTCTTC
TRBV20-1,TRBJ1-1,.,.,CSAYPLGGGEAFF,TGCAGTGCTTACCCTCTAGGGGGAGGTGAAGCTTTCTTT
TRBV4-1,TRBJ1-1,few,TRBD1,CASSQGAGGLRNTEAFF,TGCGCCAGCAGCCAAGGGGCAGGGGGCTTGAGGAACACTGAAGCTTTCTTT
TRBV7-2,TRBJ2-5,.,.,CASSFPGGQETQYF,TGTGCCAGCAGCTTCCCTGGGGGACAAGAGACCCAGTACTTC
TRBV5-1,TRBJ2-7,few,.,CASSLVPASYEQYF,TGCGCCAGCAGCTTGGTACCAGCCTCCTACGAGCAGTACTTC
TRBV4-1,TRBJ1-6,.,TRBD1,CASSPQGRGISPLHF,TGCGCCAGCAGCCCTCAAGGCAGGGGGATTTCACCCCTCCACTTT
TRBV18,TRBJ2-5,few,.,CASSTIQGRETQYF,TGTGCCAGCTCAACAATCCAGGGTCGGGAGACCCAGTACTTC
TRBV5-1,TRBJ1-2,.,.,CASSSRTNLNYGYTF,TGCGCCAGCAGCTCTAGGACAAATCTAAACTATGGCTACACCTTC
TRBV11-2,TRBJ2-1,few,TRBD2,CASSRLSRLAGIYEQFF,TGTGCCAGCAGCCGCCTCAGTCGACTAGCGGGAATCTATGAGCAGTTCTTC
TRBV5-1,TRBJ2-1,few,TRBD2,CASSRGTSGHEQFF,TGCGCCAGCAGCCGGGGGACTAGCGGGCATGAGCAGTTCTTC
TRBV20-1,TRBJ2-7,few,TRBD2,CSARKQGLAGPILQYF,TGCAGTGCTAGAAAGCAGGGACTAGCGGGACCCATTTTGCAGTACTTC
TRBV20-1,TRBJ1-2,few,.,CSASSTWSYGYTF,TGCAGTGCTAGTTCCACTTGGAGCTATGGCTACACCTTC
TRBV25-1,TRBJ2-7,.,TRBD1,CASSGDRGREQYF,TGTGCCAGCAGTGGGGACAGGGGGCGCGAGCAGTACTTC
TRBV20-1,TRBJ1-2,few,TRBD1,CSARRQGDGYTF,TGCAGTGCTAGAAGACAGGGAGATGGCTACACCTTC
TRBV7-9,TRBJ2-5,.,.,CASSTRQAKTQYF,TGTGCCAGCAGCACCCGACAGGCGAAGACCCAGTACTTC
TRBV18,TRBJ2-7,.,.,CASSPLQQSYEQYF,TGTGCCAGCTCACCGTTACAGCAGTCCTACGAGCAGTACTTC
TRBV12-3/TRBV12-4,TRBJ2-7,.,.,CASSHRRSPYEQYF,TGTGCCAGCAGTCACCGCCGGAGCCCCTACGAGCAGTACTTC
TRBV2,TRBJ2-1,.,.,CASSVEHPNNEQFF,TGTGCCAGCAGTGTAGAACACCCTAACAATGAGCAGTTCTTC
TRBV18,TRBJ2-7,few,TRBD1,CASSLGQGRVNEQYF,TGTGCCAGCTCCCTCGGACAGGGCAGAGTGAACGAGCAGTACTTC
TRBV5-1,TRBJ1-3,.,TRBD1,CASSLDGTGRNTIYF,TGCGCCAGCAGCTTGGACGGGACAGGCCGAAACACCATATATTTT
TRBV20-1,TRBJ2-7,.,.,CSARVGGTYEQYF,TGCAGTGCTAGAGTCGGCGGAACCTACGAGCAGTACTTC
TRBV7-2,TRBJ1-2,many,TRBD1,CASSFGTGRGYTF,TGTGCCAGCAGCTTCGGGACAGGGCGGGGCTACACCTTC
TRBV29-1,TRBJ1-2,.,.,CSAFTANYGYTF,TGCAGCGCCTTTACAGCTAACTATGGCTACACCTTC
TRBV29-1,TRBJ2-3,few,TRBD2,CSARLARGTDTQYF,TGCAGCGCTAGACTAGCGAGGGGCACAGATACGCAGTATTTT
TRBV13,TRBJ2-7,.,TRBD2,CASSLGVAGTYEQYF,TGTGCCAGCAGCTTAGGGGTAGCGGGAACCTACGAGCAGTACTTC
TRBV5-1,TRBJ1-2,.,.,CASSLEADPSPGYTF,TGCGCCAGCAGCTTGGAGGCAGACCCAAGCCCAGGCTACACCTTC
TRBV5-6,TRBJ1-2,.,.,CASSFREREDGYTF,TGTGCCAGCAGCTTCAGGGAGAGGGAGGATGGCTACACCTTC
TRBV6-2/TRBV6-3,TRBJ2-7,.,.,CASSLSQGFYEQYF,TGTGCCAGCAGTCTGAGCCAGGGTTTCTACGAGCAGTACTTC
TRBV30,TRBJ1-6,.,TRBD1,CAWSEGQPKSPLHF,TGTGCCTGGAGTGAGGGACAGCCGAAATCACCCCTCCACTTT
TRBV28,TRBJ1-2,once,.,CASHDSARGVYGYTF,TGTGCCAGCCATGACAGCGCCCGGGGGGTCTATGGCTACACCTTC
TRBV6-5,TRBJ2-1,.,TRBD2,CASRASGLPYNEQFF,TGTGCCAGCAGGGCTAGCGGGCTTCCCTACAATGAGCAGTTCTTC
TRBV11-2,TRBJ2-1,few,TRBD1,CASRRLPGQHNEQFF,TGTGCCAGCAGACGACTTCCGGGACAGCACAATGAGCAGTTCTTC
TRBV7-4,TRBJ1-5,few,.,CASSLAARGHSNQPQHF,TGTGCCAGCAGCTTAGCTGCCAGGGGACATAGCAATCAGCCCCAGCATTTT
TRBV5-1,TRBJ2-2,few,TRBD1,CASSKGAITNTGELFF,TGCGCCAGCAGCAAGGGGGCTATAACGAACACCGGGGAGCTGTTTTTT
TRBV6-6,TRBJ2-3,many,.,CASSHRESDTQYF,TGTGCCAGCAGTCACCGGGAGTCAGATACGCAGTATTTT
TRBV21-1,TRBJ2-7,few,.,CASRDRAYEQYF,TGTGCCAGCAGGGACAGAGCCTACGAGCAGTACTTC
TRBV7-9,TRBJ1-2,.,.,CASSPVQMNYGYTF,TGTGCCAGCAGCCCTGTACAGATGAACTATGGCTACACCTTC
TRBV5-4,TRBJ2-1,.,TRBD2,CASSWRGATYNEQFF,TGTGCCAGCAGCTGGCGGGGGGCCACCTACAATGAGCAGTTCTTC
TRBV7-2,TRBJ1-5,few,.,CASSLKFSNQPQHF,TGTGCCAGCAGCTTAAAATTTAGCAATCAGCCCCAGCATTTT
TRBV5-1,TRBJ2-1,.,.,CASSLDGVGQFF,TGCGCCAGCAGCTTGGACGGGGTTGGGCAGTTCTTC
TRBV2,TRBJ2-1,.,TRBD2,CASRPPERGPNEQFF,TGTGCCAGCAGACCCCCCGAGCGGGGGCCTAATGAGCAGTTCTTC